This T cell receptor (beta chain) was recovered during a study of blood T cell repertoires in COVID-19. The data were produced by immunoSEQ multiplex PCR, yet TCRdb's version contains in-frame clones alone and is incomplete. The table has about 200,000 clones, roughly 86% seen once; the top ten hold about 7.3%. The CDR3 has 13 residues. V dropped 1 base and J dropped 6 bases, with 7 bases sitting between them. Germline loops: CDR1 MDHEN, CDR2 SYDVKM. Material for sequencing was peripheral blood. This chain uses TRBV28 with TRBJ1-5; no definite D call. This receptor was identified in a woman aged 50 to 60 with active or convalescent COVID-19. CDR3 sequence: CASSLLRGQPQHF. The CDR3 DNA is TGTGCCAGCAGTTTATTGCGGGGTCAGCCCCAGCATTTT.